The rows below give T cell receptor beta chains drawn from one sample of a study of blood T cells in healthy people across ages. From the 5' RACE reads, TCRdb called clonotypes with MiXCR, one entry per CDR3 protein. The profile shows over 750,000 distinct CDR3 sequences, around 25% of them singletons. These sequences were also reported in another study, on T cells of mothers and their children.

Sequenced: blood. Receptors originate from a boy younger than 18 in good health. Each CDR3 is given with its conserved first and last residue. A D gene is named only where the DNA matches it firmly. Size is stated for part of the rows, as once, few or many counts, or as a class when the clone is expanded.

V	J	size	D	CDR3	DNA
TRBV9	TRBJ2-1	NA	TRBD1	CASSVGNSVRDRLNEQFF	TGTGCCAGCAGCGTAGGTAATTCGGTGAGGGACAGACTTAATGAGCAGTTCTTC
TRBV7-2	TRBJ1-3	few	NA	CASSTDGPNTIYF	TGTGCCAGCAGCACCGACGGACCAAACACCATATATTTT
TRBV9	TRBJ2-5	few	TRBD1	CASSASRGRQETQYF	TGTGCCAGCAGCGCATCGAGGGGGCGTCAAGAGACCCAGTACTTC
TRBV5-6	TRBJ1-1	few	NA	CASSWDGPNTEAFF	TGTGCCAGCAGCTGGGACGGCCCGAACACTGAAGCTTTCTTT
TRBV29-1	TRBJ2-7	NA	TRBD1	CSVHRGQGEQYF	TGCAGCGTCCACAGGGGGCAAGGCGAGCAGTACTTC
TRBV4-1	TRBJ2-1	few	NA	CASSPGALRDNEQFF	TGCGCCAGCAGCCCCGGGGCTCTGAGGGACAATGAGCAGTTCTTC
TRBV20-1	TRBJ2-1	NA	NA	CSASLGHNEQFF	TGCAGTGCTAGCTTAGGCCACAATGAGCAGTTCTTC
TRBV7-3	TRBJ2-1	NA	TRBD2	CASSLGPGAGVNNEQFF	TGTGCCAGCAGCTTAGGCCCGGGAGCGGGGGTAAACAATGAGCAGTTCTTC
TRBV18	TRBJ1-2	NA	NA	CASSPPGGNYGYTF	TGTGCCAGCTCACCACCGGGGGGGAACTATGGCTACACCTTC
TRBV7-2	TRBJ2-3	NA	NA	CASSLVGDSEADTQYF	TGTGCCAGCAGCTTAGTTGGAGACTCCGAAGCAGATACGCAGTATTTT
TRBV7-9	TRBJ2-7	few	TRBD1	CASSQTGLAEQYF	TGTGCCAGCAGCCAGACAGGGTTGGCCGAGCAGTACTTC
TRBV6-2/TRBV6-3	TRBJ1-1	NA	NA	CASSSDRYTEAFF	TGTGCCAGCAGCTCAGACCGATACACTGAAGCTTTCTTT
TRBV29-1	TRBJ1-4	NA	TRBD1	CSATKGQSENEKLFF	TGCAGCGCGACAAAGGGACAGTCAGAAAATGAAAAACTGTTTTTT
TRBV29-1	TRBJ2-4	few	NA	CSVIGRLAKNIQYF	TGCAGCGTTATTGGCAGGCTAGCCAAAAACATTCAGTACTTC
TRBV29-1	TRBJ2-7	few	NA	CSVEGGADEQYF	TGCAGCGTTGAAGGAGGGGCTGACGAGCAGTACTTC
TRBV7-2	TRBJ2-1	few	TRBD2	CASSELAGVPNEQFF	TGTGCCAGCAGCGAACTAGCGGGAGTCCCCAATGAGCAGTTCTTC
TRBV10-3	TRBJ1-4	few	TRBD1	CAIRGTGITEKLFF	TGTGCCATCAGGGGGACAGGGATTACTGAAAAACTGTTTTTT
TRBV5-1	TRBJ1-5	NA	TRBD1	CASRPGQGAQPQHF	TGCGCCAGCAGACCCGGACAGGGGGCTCAGCCCCAGCATTTT
TRBV9	TRBJ2-1	few	NA	CASSVVHNEQFF	TGTGCCAGCAGCGTAGTCCACAATGAGCAGTTCTTC
TRBV7-9	TRBJ1-2	few	TRBD1	CASSLQGADGYTF	TGTGCCAGCAGCTTACAGGGGGCGGATGGCTACACCTTC
TRBV11-2	TRBJ2-1	NA	NA	CASSSRLGYNEQFF	TGTGCCAGCAGCTCCCGGTTGGGTTACAATGAGCAGTTCTTC
TRBV6-6	TRBJ2-1	NA	TRBD2	CASSLASGAYNEQFF	TGTGCCAGCAGTCTCGCTAGCGGGGCGTACAATGAGCAGTTCTTC
TRBV5-1	TRBJ2-5	NA	NA	CASSPPVAGEETQYF	TGCGCCAGCAGCCCCCCGGTGGCAGGGGAAGAGACCCAGTACTTC
TRBV20-1	TRBJ2-2	few	NA	CSARDPNTGELFF	TGCAGTGCTAGAGACCCGAACACCGGGGAGCTGTTTTTT
TRBV29-1	TRBJ1-2	few	TRBD1	CSVVDLDTGEYGYTF	TGCAGCGTTGTGGATCTTGACACAGGGGAGTATGGCTACACCTTC
TRBV14	TRBJ1-1	few	NA	CASSQQQNTEAFF	TGTGCCAGCAGCCAACAGCAGAACACTGAAGCTTTCTTT
TRBV6-1	TRBJ1-2	few	NA	CASSEEGVDGYTF	TGTGCCAGCAGTGAAGAAGGGGTTGATGGCTACACCTTC
TRBV14	TRBJ2-1	few	TRBD2	CASSQVWREGPNEQFF	TGTGCCAGCAGCCAAGTCTGGCGGGAGGGCCCCAATGAGCAGTTCTTC
TRBV5-6	TRBJ2-7	NA	NA	CASSLIYQAYEQYF	TGTGCCAGCAGCTTGATTTATCAGGCCTACGAGCAGTACTTC
TRBV14	TRBJ2-7	NA	NA	CASSQGHRYEQYF	TGTGCCAGCAGCCAAGGCCACCGCTACGAGCAGTACTTC
TRBV6-5	TRBJ1-1	few	NA	CASRADISTEAFF	TGTGCCAGCAGGGCTGACATATCCACTGAAGCTTTCTTT
TRBV20-1	TRBJ2-1	few	TRBD2	CSATRAGGPGPNEQFF	TGCAGTGCTACGAGGGCGGGGGGGCCTGGCCCCAATGAGCAGTTCTTC
TRBV19	TRBJ2-1	NA	NA	CASSIQAGMSSYNEQFF	TGTGCCAGTAGTATACAGGCGGGGATGAGCTCCTACAATGAGCAGTTCTTC
TRBV6-5	TRBJ2-7	NA	TRBD2	CTSRGLAGANYEQYF	TGTACCAGCAGGGGACTAGCGGGAGCCAACTACGAGCAGTACTTC
TRBV6-1	TRBJ1-2	few	TRBD1	CASSNTGDYTF	TGTGCCAGCAGTAACACAGGGGACTACACCTTC
TRBV19	TRBJ1-6	few	NA	CASSLLMDSARSPLHF	TGTGCCAGTAGTTTGCTTATGGACAGCGCTCGTTCACCCCTCCACTTT
TRBV12-3/TRBV12-4	TRBJ1-1	once	NA	CASSLRLDRNTEAFF	TGTGCCAGCAGTCTAAGGCTGGACAGGAACACTGAAGCTTTCTTT
TRBV3-1	TRBJ2-7	few	NA	CASSQDKGPTLYEQYF	TGTGCCAGCAGCCAAGATAAGGGGCCGACCCTATACGAGCAGTACTTC
TRBV9	TRBJ1-1	many	NA	CASSVDLNTEAFF	TGTGCCAGCAGCGTAGACCTGAACACTGAAGCTTTCTTT
TRBV4-2	TRBJ2-7	NA	NA	CASSQEWLLGNEQYF	TGTGCCAGCAGCCAAGAATGGCTCCTGGGGAACGAGCAGTACTTC
TRBV11-3	TRBJ2-1	NA	NA	CASSLGAGQWDEQFF	TGTGCCAGCAGCTTAGGAGCGGGCCAATGGGATGAGCAGTTCTTC
TRBV3-1	TRBJ2-5	NA	NA	CASSHSPGHNLPETQYF	TGTGCCAGCAGCCATTCCCCGGGACATAATCTGCCCGAGACCCAGTACTTC
TRBV6-2/TRBV6-3	TRBJ2-6	once	NA	CASSRRAGNGANVLTF	TGTGCCAGCAGTCGGCGGGCGGGGAACGGGGCCAACGTCCTGACTTTC
TRBV10-3	TRBJ2-1	few	NA	CAISVGNEQFF	TGTGCCATCAGTGTAGGTAATGAGCAGTTCTTC
TRBV3-1	TRBJ2-1	NA	NA	CASSQDQFGTARYNEQFF	TGTGCCAGCAGCCAAGATCAGTTCGGGACCGCGAGATACAATGAGCAGTTCTTC
TRBV3-1	TRBJ2-7	NA	NA	CASSPTRRGEQYF	TGTGCCAGCAGCCCCACACGACGGGGAGAGCAGTACTTC
TRBV7-9	TRBJ2-2	few	NA	CASSEEGDTNTGELFF	TGTGCCAGCAGCGAAGAGGGGGACACGAACACCGGGGAGCTGTTTTTT
TRBV6-1	TRBJ2-5	NA	NA	CASSEGPEAWETQYF	TGTGCCAGCAGTGAAGGACCCGAGGCGTGGGAGACCCAGTACTTC
TRBV2	TRBJ2-7	NA	NA	CASSDRGRSYEQYF	TGTGCCAGCAGTGACAGGGGTCGCTCCTACGAGCAGTACTTC
TRBV12-3/TRBV12-4	TRBJ2-5	few	NA	CASSLQGPQETQYF	TGTGCCAGCAGTTTACAGGGTCCGCAAGAGACCCAGTACTTC
TRBV7-9	TRBJ2-1	few	NA	CASSPPPPHEQFF	TGTGCCAGCAGCCCGCCCCCCCCACATGAGCAGTTCTTC